The clone carrying this T cell receptor beta chain is large in the sample. Its cognate antigen is unknown. Amplification of TRBV12-4/TRBJ1-2 clonotypes used adaptor-ligated barcode primers. TCRdb fed the multiplex PCR reads into MiXCR, producing one record per CDR3 protein. This table holds approximately 990 distinct CDR3 sequences, 4.5% to 7% found once. Trimming removed 3 bases from V and 5 bases from J; junction bases left unmatched: 6. CDR3 length equals 14 residues. Study-wide results and caveats: Naive CD4+ cells shared approximately 14% of tumor Treg sequences.

Sequenced sample: memory CD4+ T cells sorted from blood. Subset specified: memory CD4+ T cells, CD4+CD45RO+CD25-. The genes are TRBV12-3 or TRBV12-4 and TRBJ1-2, with 7 bases lining up with TRBD1. The TCR sequence derives from a female donor with breast cancer. CDR3 nucleotides: TGTGCCAGCAGTTTGACAGGGTTAGGGTATGGCTACACCTTC. Translating it yields CASSLTGLGYGYTF.